Shown below are 13 T cell receptor beta chains from a single sample sequenced in a study of patients and donors after allogeneic stem cell transplantation. TCRdb re-analysed the RT-PCR reads in MiXCR, keeping a single row per CDR3 protein. The data show 150,000 to 200,000 distinct CDR3 sequences, 24% seen once. What was sequenced was blood, either unsorted or a sorted T cell fraction (not recorded which). These receptors all stem from a human donor who was either an allogeneic HSCT recipient or a stem cell or donor lymphocyte infusion donor (not recorded which). It is not recorded whose cells these are; they may come from a transplant donor.

V and J are TRBV30 and TRBJ1-1; a weak D match, TRBD1 (6 bases). Trimming shortened V by 3 bases and J by 3 bases, and 11 bases separated the two germline ends. This CDR3 contains 13 residues. Germline CDR1 reads GTSNPN; CDR2 reads SVGIG (reference sequence). CDR3 sequence (DNA): TGTGCCTGGAGAGGGGGGTGGGACACTGAAGCTTTCTTT. Translated: CAWRGGWDTEAFF. Based on the CDR3 plus reference TRBV30 and TRBJ1-1, the full variable domain is SQTIHQWPATLVQPVGSPLSLECTVEGTSNPNLYWYRQAAGRGLQLLFYSVGIGQISSEVPQNLSASRPQDRQFILSSKKLLLSDSGFYLCAWRGGWDTEAFFGQGTRLTVV.

The V gene is TRBV2, the J gene TRBJ2-1; 11 bases are shared with TRBD2. The CDR3 is made up of 16 amino acids. In germline, CDR1 is SNHLY, CDR2 FYNNEI. The V segment lost 3 bases and the J segment 6 bases; nucleotides outside the gene matches: 7. CDR3 protein: CASSDPGLAASNEQFF. CDR3 nucleotide sequence: TGTGCCAGCAGTGACCCGGGACTAGCGGCGAGCAATGAGCAGTTCTTC.

The chain is built from TRBV18 and TRBJ2-3; TRBD2 is a possible D gene (5 bases). CDR1 and CDR2 (germline): KGHSH, LQKENI. This CDR3 is 11 amino acids long. Trimming left V 6 bases short and J 6 bases short, with 7 bases between. CDR3 in amino acids: CASSGVDTQYF. As DNA, the CDR3 is TGTGCCAGCTCGGGAGTGGATACGCAGTATTTT.

This clonotype came up a few times. The chain recombines TRBV21-1 with TRBJ2-2; the DNA was not used to check the table's D call, TRBD2. TRBV21-1 is an annotated pseudogene. The CDR3 is made up of 16 amino acids. The CDR3 sequence is CASSSGLASGTGELFF. Here the CDR3 DNA reads TGTGCCAGCAGCTCCGGACTAGCTTCGGGGACCGGGGAGCTGTTTTTT.

V gene TRBV6-5 combines with J gene TRBJ1-1; TRBD1 is a possible D gene (6 bases). CDR1 is MNHEY, CDR2 SVGAGI, per germline. This CDR3 has 15 residues. V was shortened by 4 bases and J by 7 bases, with 19 bases between the two germline ends. The chain's CDR3 is CASSSYKRGGIEAFF. As DNA, the CDR3 is TGTGCCAGCAGTTCGTACAAACGAGGGGGGATTGAAGCTTTCTTT.

This sequence joins TRBV7-2 and TRBJ2-3; the D is unclear. Trimming cost V 5 bases and J 7 bases, with 13 bases left between them. CDR1 is SGHTA and CDR2 is FQGNSA in the germline V gene. The CDR3 has 13 amino acids. The CDR3 region has the DNA TGTGCCAGCAGCCCCCGGGCGTCGAATACGCAGTATTTT. Protein sequence: CASSPRASNTQYF. Variable domain in full (rest from reference TRBV7-2 and TRBJ2-3): GAGVSQSPSNKVTEKGKDVELRCDPISGHTALYWYRQSLGQGLEFLIYFQGNSAPDKSGLPSDRFSAERTGGSVSTLTIQRTQQEDSAVYLCASSPRASNTQYFGPGTRLTVL.

This chain joins TRBV12-3 or TRBV12-4 and TRBJ2-1; 7 bases align to TRBD2. This CDR3 contains 17 residues. With 6 bases clipped from V and 5 bases from J, the junction kept 16 bases outside the gene matches. The CDR3 DNA follows: TGTGCCAGCAGCCTGGCCCGCGCGGGAGCACAAAACAATGAGCAGTTCTTC. Translating gives CASSLARAGAQNNEQFF.

This clonotype was detected only a few times. This CDR3 is CASSPGSREAGELFF. DNA of the CDR3: TGTGCCAGCAGCCCTGGCTCCAGAGAAGCCGGGGAGCTGTTTTTT. The rearrangement uses TRBV7-9 and TRBJ2-2, with D uncertain. The V end lost 5 bases, the J end lost 6 bases, and 16 bases lay between the germline ends. Germline CDR1 and CDR2: SEHNR and FQNEAQ (reference sequence). The CDR3 is 15 amino acids.

The rearrangement links TRBV29-1 to TRBJ1-1; D unresolved. Germline V lookup: CDR1 SQVTM, CDR2 ANQGSEA. The CDR3 totals 13 residues. Trimming pared 4 bases from V and 0 bases from J, leaving 9 bases between. The chain's CDR3 is CSVVGYVNTEAFF. The CDR3 DNA follows: TGCAGCGTTGTAGGGTATGTGAACACTGAAGCTTTCTTT.

This clonotype was seen a few times. The chain combines TRBV21-1 with TRBJ1-2; no check of the table's D call, TRBD1, against the DNA was made. TRBV21-1 counts as a pseudogene. The CDR3 sequence is 14 residues long. The CDR3 loop is CASSRGKPMVGYTF. For the CDR3, the DNA is TGTGCCAGCAGCCGGGGCAAACCGATGGTTGGCTACACCTTC.

This clonotype turned up a few times. The chain joins TRBV3-1 to TRBJ2-7; TRBD2 matches at 12 bases. The CDR3 contains 16 residues. Losses at the gene ends were 4 bases for V and 5 bases for J; bases not matched to a gene: 9. Germline V gives CDR1 LGHDT, CDR2 YNNKEL (reference sequence). The CDR3 region has the DNA TGTGCCAGCAGCCCAAAGACTAGCGGGAGTCTCAACGAGCAGTACTTC. Protein product: CASSPKTSGSLNEQYF.

The CDR3 DNA sequence: TGTGCCACCGAAGAGCGGTACTCCTACAATGAGCAGTTCTTC. Its translation: CATEERYSYNEQFF. This sequence joins TRBV2 and TRBJ2-1, with D possibly matching TRBD2 (5 bases). From germline, CDR1 is SNHLY and CDR2 FYNNEI. V was pared by 10 bases and J by 0 bases, with 13 bases between. The CDR3 contains 14 residues.

This clonotype was seen a few times. V is TRBV2 and J is TRBJ2-7; TRBD2 matches at 10 bases. CDR1 and CDR2 from the germline V gene are SNHLY and FYNNEI. The CDR3 covers 15 residues. V was clipped by 7 bases and J by 1 base; unmatched bases: 7. The CDR3 bases are TGTGCCAGCACTGCTACTAGCGGGAAGTCCTACGAGCAGTACTTC. Encoded protein: CASTATSGKSYEQYF.